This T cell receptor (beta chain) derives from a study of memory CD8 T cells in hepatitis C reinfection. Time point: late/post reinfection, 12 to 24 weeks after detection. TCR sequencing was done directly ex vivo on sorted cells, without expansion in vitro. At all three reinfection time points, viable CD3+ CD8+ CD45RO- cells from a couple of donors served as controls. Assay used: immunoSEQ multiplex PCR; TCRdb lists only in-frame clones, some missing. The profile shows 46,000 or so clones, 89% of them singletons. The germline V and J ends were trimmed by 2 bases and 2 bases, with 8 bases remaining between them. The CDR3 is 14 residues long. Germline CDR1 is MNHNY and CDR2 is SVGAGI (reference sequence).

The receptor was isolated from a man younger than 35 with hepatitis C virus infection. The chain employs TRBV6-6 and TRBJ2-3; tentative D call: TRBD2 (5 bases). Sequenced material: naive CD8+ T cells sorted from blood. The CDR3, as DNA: TGTGCCAGCAGTTACGCCGGGAACACAGATACGCAGTATTTT. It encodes CASSYAGNTDTQYF.